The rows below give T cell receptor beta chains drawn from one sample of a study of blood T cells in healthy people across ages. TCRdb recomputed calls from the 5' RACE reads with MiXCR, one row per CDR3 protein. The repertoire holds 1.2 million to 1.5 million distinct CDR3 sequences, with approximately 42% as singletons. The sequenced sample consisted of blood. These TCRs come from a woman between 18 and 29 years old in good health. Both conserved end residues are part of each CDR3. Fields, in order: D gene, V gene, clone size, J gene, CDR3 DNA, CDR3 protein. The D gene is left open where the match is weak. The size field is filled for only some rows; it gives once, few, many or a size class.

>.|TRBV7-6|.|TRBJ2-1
TGTGCCAGCAGCCCCACTGGGTGGTCCTACAATGAGCAGTTCTTC
CASSPTGWSYNEQFF
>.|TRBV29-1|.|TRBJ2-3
TGCAGCGTTGGGCACCCCGGGGATACGCAGTATTTT
CSVGHPGDTQYF
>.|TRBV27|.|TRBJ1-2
TGTGCCAGCAGTATCTATCGGGACGGCGGACACTATGGCTACACCTTC
CASSIYRDGGHYGYTF
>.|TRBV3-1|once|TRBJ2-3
TGTGCCAGCAGCCCAGACTTAAAGGAAGATACGCAGTATTTT
CASSPDLKEDTQYF
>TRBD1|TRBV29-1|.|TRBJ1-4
TGCAGCGTTGGTGAGGGGACAGGGAATGAAAAACTGTTTTTT
CSVGEGTGNEKLFF
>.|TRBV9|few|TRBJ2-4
TGTGCCAGCAGCCCCCGGGTCGATGTGGACTCAAGGGCCAAAAACATTCAGTACTTC
CASSPRVDVDSRAKNIQYF
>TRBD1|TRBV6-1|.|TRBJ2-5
TGTGCCAGCAGTGAAGGTCTCTACCGACAGGGGGGCCAAGAGACCCAGTACTTC
CASSEGLYRQGGQETQYF
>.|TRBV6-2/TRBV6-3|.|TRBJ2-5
TGTGCCAGAAGTTACCCCGACCCCCAGTACTTC
CARSYPDPQYF
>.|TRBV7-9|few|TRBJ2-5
TGTGCCAGCAGCTTTCCCGGGACGGAGAAAGAGACCCAGTACTTC
CASSFPGTEKETQYF
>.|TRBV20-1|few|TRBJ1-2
TGCAGTGCTTACGGTAGTGGCTACACCTTC
CSAYGSGYTF
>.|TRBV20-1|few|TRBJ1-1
TGCAGTGCGGGAGGGGGGCTGAACACTGAAGCTTTCTTT
CSAGGGLNTEAFF
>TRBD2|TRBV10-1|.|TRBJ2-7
TGCGCCAGCAGGGAAACTAGCGGGAGGGCCGAGCGCTACGAGCAGTACTTC
CASRETSGRAERYEQYF
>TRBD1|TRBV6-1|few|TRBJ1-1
TGTGCCAACCAGGGGGCGCGGGGCACTGAAGCTTTCTTT
CANQGARGTEAFF
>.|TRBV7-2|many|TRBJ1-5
TGTGCCAGCAGCTCGTATAGCAATCAGCCCCAGCATTTT
CASSSYSNQPQHF
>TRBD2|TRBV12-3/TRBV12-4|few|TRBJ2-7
TGTGCCAGCAGTTTCACTAGCGGGGGCACCTACGAGCAGTACTTC
CASSFTSGGTYEQYF
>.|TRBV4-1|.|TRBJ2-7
TGCGCCAGCAGCCAAGATGCGAGGGAGTTGTACGAGCAGTACTTC
CASSQDARELYEQYF
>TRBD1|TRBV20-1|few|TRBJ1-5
TGCAGTGCTAGTGGACAGGGCCCCCAGCCCCAGCATTTT
CSASGQGPQPQHF
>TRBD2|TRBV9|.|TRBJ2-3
TGTGCCACAACGCGGGAGGGCCTTGGCACAGATACGCAGTATTTT
CATTREGLGTDTQYF
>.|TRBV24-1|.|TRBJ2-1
TGTGCCACCAGTGATCCCTACCTCCCCCATGAGCAGTTCTTC
CATSDPYLPHEQFF
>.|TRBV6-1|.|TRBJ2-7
TGTGCCAGCAAATCCATGGAGCCCTACGAGCAGTACTTC
CASKSMEPYEQYF
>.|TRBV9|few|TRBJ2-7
TGTGCCAGCAGCGTCGACGACAGTTCTAGCTCCTACGAGCAGTACTTC
CASSVDDSSSSYEQYF
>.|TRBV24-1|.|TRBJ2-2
TGTGCCACCAGTGATTTGCGGGGGGCGCTGACCGGGGAGCTGTTTTTT
CATSDLRGALTGELFF
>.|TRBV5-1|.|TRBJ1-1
TGCGCCAGCAGCTTGGAGGGCACCGGAGGGATGGGAGCTTTCTTT
CASSLEGTGGMGAFF
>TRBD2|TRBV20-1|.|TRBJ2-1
TGCAGTGCTAGGACGCTAGCGGGAGAGTATGAGCAGTTCTTC
CSARTLAGEYEQFF
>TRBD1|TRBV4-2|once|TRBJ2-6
TGTGCCAGCAGCGATCAACTAGGACAGGGGCACTCTGGGGCCAACGTCCTGACTTTC
CASSDQLGQGHSGANVLTF
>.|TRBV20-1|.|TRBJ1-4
TGCAGTGCTAGAGATTGGACGGCCGGGGAACTTAATGAAAAACTGTTTTTT
CSARDWTAGELNEKLFF
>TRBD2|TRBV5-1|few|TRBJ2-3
TGCGCCAGCAGCTCGGGACTAGCGGGGGGCCCTACAGATACGCAGTATTTT
CASSSGLAGGPTDTQYF
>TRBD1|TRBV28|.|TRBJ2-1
TGTGCCAGCAGCCCGGGGGACAGGGGTACAATGAAGCAGTTCTTC
CASSPGDRGTMKQFF
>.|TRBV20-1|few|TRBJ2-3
TGCAGTGCCGCCCGACAGGCTAGCACAGATACGCAGTATTTT
CSAARQASTDTQYF